This T cell receptor (beta chain) is drawn from a study of Ad26.COV2.S vaccination and SARS-CoV-2 variants. Whole-study context: Once, or twice with 56 days between doses, Ad26.COV2.S was given intramuscularly.

Noted treatment: 19 received Ad26.COV2.S at low or high dose, single or two shots; roughly five received placebo; per-sample allocation not given. Sample collection was performed on day 63 after the first vaccine or placebo injection. Libraries were prepared by immunoSEQ multiplex PCR; TCRdb keeps only in-frame clonotypes and omits some of them. The repertoire consists of 300,000 to 400,000 clones, with roughly 84% occurring once and the leading ten covering 2.5% to 3.5%. The germline gives CDR1 SQVTM, CDR2 ANQGSEA. This CDR3 is built from 13 residues. J gave up 2 bases and V 6 bases, and 3 bases lay outside the gene matches.

The source is a person aged 18-60 years who received the Ad26.COV2.S COVID-19 vaccine or a placebo. This chain joins TRBV29-1 and TRBJ2-3; 9 bases agree with TRBD2. The specimen was peripheral blood, collected in a trial of Ad26.COV2.S vaccine versus placebo. CDR3 loop: CSVGGGATDTQYF. DNA for the CDR3: TGCAGCGTAGGCGGGGGGGCCACAGATACGCAGTATTTT.